This is a list of T cell receptor beta chains from one sample in a study of cytomegalovirus exposure and HLA in healthy donors. Profiling relied on immunoSEQ multiplex PCR, and the TCRdb table lists in-frame clones only, not all of them. The table for this sample gives 100,000 to 150,000 clones. The specimen was PBMCs. The source is a woman in her thirties or forties in good health and CMV-seropositive. CDR3s include the opening cysteine and the closing phenylalanine or tryptophan. D genes are given only for firm matches.

V gene	D gene	J gene	CDR3 protein	CDR3 DNA
TRBV7-2	-	TRBJ2-1	CASSSIVDEQFF	TGTGCCAGCAGCTCCATAGTCGATGAGCAGTTCTTC
TRBV18	-	TRBJ2-1	CASGFRENEQFF	TGTGCCAGTGGCTTCCGGGAGAATGAGCAGTTCTTC
TRBV7-9	-	TRBJ2-2	CASSLAGVTGELFF	TGTGCCAGCAGCTTAGCGGGAGTGACCGGGGAGCTGTTTTTT
TRBV7-9	TRBD2	TRBJ2-5	CASSPGLAGGDLYQETQYF	TGTGCCAGCAGCCCGGGACTAGCGGGAGGGGACCTGTACCAAGAGACCCAGTACTTC
TRBV29-1	-	TRBJ2-2	CSVEDLSNTGELFF	TGCAGCGTTGAAGACCTTTCGAACACCGGGGAGCTGTTTTTT
TRBV29-1	TRBD2	TRBJ2-1	CSVDTSGRIYEQFF	TGCAGCGTTGATACTAGCGGGAGAATATATGAGCAGTTCTTC
TRBV5-1	TRBD2	TRBJ2-7	CASKKGIGTSGSYEQYF	TGCGCCAGCAAAAAGGGGATTGGGACTAGCGGGAGCTACGAGCAGTACTTC
TRBV11-3	-	TRBJ2-2	CASSGGQSNTGELFF	TGTGCCAGCAGCGGAGGACAGTCGAACACCGGGGAGCTGTTTTTT
TRBV6-1	TRBD2	TRBJ2-5	CASLAGLGEETQYF	TGTGCCAGTTTAGCGGGACTCGGAGAAGAGACCCAGTACTTC
TRBV19	-	TRBJ2-7	CASSLQGRVYEQYF	TGTGCCAGTAGTTTACAGGGACGAGTCTACGAGCAGTACTTC
TRBV28	-	TRBJ1-5	CASSLSLAGEQPQHF	TGTGCCAGCAGTTTAAGTTTGGCAGGGGAACAGCCCCAGCATTTT
TRBV6-1	TRBD1	TRBJ2-1	CASSAQGSSYNEQFF	TGTGCCAGCAGTGCACAGGGGAGCTCCTACAATGAGCAGTTCTTC
TRBV4-1	-	TRBJ1-6	CASSLVNSPLHF	TGCGCCAGCAGCCTCGTAAATTCACCCCTCCACTTT
TRBV18	-	TRBJ2-5	CASSPGGETQYF	TGTGCCAGCTCACCTGGAGGAGAGACCCAGTACTTC
TRBV6-5	TRBD1	TRBJ2-7	CASSLRTGIAYEQYF	TGTGCCAGCAGTTTAAGGACAGGGATAGCCTACGAGCAGTACTTC
TRBV29-1	-	TRBJ2-5	CTFGFQETQYF	TGCACCTTCGGGTTTCAAGAGACCCAGTACTTC